This TCR beta chain was captured in a study of blood T cell repertoires in COVID-19. As for the study in general: Sites in the United States, Italy and Spain provided acute and convalescent COVID-19 samples. Sample material is recorded as cDNA or gDNA derived from T cells, B-cell-depleted T cells, or PBMCs.

Original processing methods: Reference gene primers were amplified, and this amplification served to estimate nucleated cell counts. Method: immunoSEQ multiplex PCR; TCRdb's copy keeps in-frame clones and lacks some. The DNA gave D and trimming, while V, J and clone size come from that table. The sample carries about 180,000 clones, about 86% recorded once. Trimming removed 4 bases at V and 4 bases at J, with 9 bases between. The CDR3 is 13 amino acids. Per germline, CDR1 KGHDR and CDR2 SFDVKD. This TCR derives from a man aged 50 to 59 with active or convalescent COVID-19. Sequenced material: peripheral blood. The J gene is TRBJ1-2, the V gene TRBV24-1; the D is unclear. This CDR3 reads CATSEVSGYGYTF. CDR3 in DNA: TGTGCCACCAGTGAGGTCAGTGGCTATGGCTACACCTTC.